These 27 T cell receptor beta chains were all obtained from the same sample, sequenced in a study of a mutant IDH1 vaccine in newly diagnosed glioma. The method was immunoSEQ multiplex PCR; TCRdb's version includes in-frame clones alone and lacks a portion of them. The sample includes about 34,000 clones, approximately 80% seen only once; the top ten take approximately 9%. Regarding time point: baseline, week 1 (first vaccination visit). The treatment is: pre-vaccination baseline after standard-of-care therapy. This material consisted of peripheral blood mononuclear cells (PBMCs), taken from a glioma patient treated with radiotherapy, temozolomide or both. The receptors stem from a man between 45 and 60 years old with glioma. Some clones in this sample may be carry-over from other donors' samples.

The V call is TRBV25-1, the J call TRBJ1-1, with 9 positions matching TRBD1. V was clipped by 6 bases and J by 5 bases; unmatched bases: 16. The germline V gene has CDR1 MGHDK and CDR2 SYGVNS. This CDR3 region has 17 residues. In DNA form, the CDR3 reads TGTGCCAGCAGCACCTACCGGGACAGGGCCCGAAGAACTGAAGCTTTCTTT. Its protein is CASSTYRDRARRTEAFF. The whole variable domain, filled in from reference TRBV25-1 and TRBJ1-1, reads EADIYQTPRYLVIGTGKKITLECSQTMGHDKMYWYQQDPGMELHLIHYSYGVNSTEKGDLSSESTVSRIRTEHFPLTLESARPSHTSQYLCASSTYRDRARRTEAFFGQGTRLTVV.

The chain has TRBV10-3 and TRBJ2-5; tentative D call: TRBD2 (5 bases). There are 15 residues in the CDR3. Trimming took off 5 bases at V and 1 base at J, with 14 bases between the two ends. CDR1 and CDR2 from the germline V gene are ENHRY and SYGVKD. The CDR3 here is CAISWGSGVQETQYF. Written as DNA, the CDR3 is TGTGCCATCAGTTGGGGAAGCGGCGTCCAAGAGACCCAGTACTTC.

The rearrangement links TRBV30 to TRBJ2-7; D gene ambiguous. The ends were cut back, 4 bases at V and 9 bases at J, with 16 bases in the middle. CDR1 GTSNPN and CDR2 SVGIG come from the germline V gene (reference sequence). The CDR3 consists of 12 residues. The CDR3 coding sequence is TGTGCCTGGACGCTAGGCCCCAGAACGCAGTACTTC. It codes for CAWTLGPRTQYF.

There are a few counts of this clone. The chain carries TRBV5-1 and TRBJ1-1; D is possibly TRBD1 (5 bases). The CDR3 spans 13 residues. Germline CDR1 and CDR2: SGHRS and YFSETQ. Deletions cut 4 bases from V and 8 bases from J, with 15 bases between. The CDR3 region is CASSPRGRREAFF. The CDR3 DNA follows: TGCGCCAGCAGCCCAAGGGGTCGGAGAGAAGCTTTCTTT.

This chain links TRBV12-5 with TRBJ2-1; 9 bases align to TRBD1. CDR3 length equals 15 residues. Germline trimming cut 7 bases from V and 2 bases from J; bases unmatched to any gene: 6. CDR1 is LGHNT, CDR2 FRNRAP, per germline. The CDR3 is CASVLGQGPYNEQFF. CDR3 bases: TGTGCTAGTGTCCTGGGACAGGGCCCCTACAATGAGCAGTTCTTC.

V and J are TRBV7-2 and TRBJ1-5; D remains unclear. CDR1 is SGHTA, CDR2 FQGNSA, per germline. CDR3 length: 14 residues. The V and J ends lost 5 bases and 2 bases respectively, with 10 bases between them. The CDR3 nucleotides are TGTGCCAGCAGCGCAGGCGGAGGCAATCAGCCCCAGCATTTT. It specifies CASSAGGGNQPQHF.

CDR3 nucleotides: TGTGCCAGCAGTTCCTTAGCGGGAGGGGGCAATGAGCAGTTCTTC. This sequence encodes CASSSLAGGGNEQFF. The chain is built from TRBV6-4 and TRBJ2-1; 11 bases match TRBD2. Germline lookup yields CDR1 MRHNA and CDR2 SNTAGT. Germline trimming cut 5 bases from V and 6 bases from J; bases unmatched to any gene: 6. The CDR3 is 15 residues long.

This clone was seen more than once but under ten times. The V call is TRBV5-1, the J call TRBJ1-1; D unresolved. Germline assignment: CDR1 SGHRS and CDR2 YFSETQ. V was pared by 0 bases and J by 1 base, with 13 bases between. The CDR3 runs 16 residues. CDR3 in amino acids: CASSLGFSWGNTEAFF. Written as DNA, the CDR3 is TGCGCCAGCAGCTTGGGGTTTTCGTGGGGGAACACTGAAGCTTTCTTT.

The CDR3 sequence is CASGVSGGNEQFF. The DNA of the CDR3 is TGCGCCAGCGGCGTTAGTGGGGGCAATGAGCAGTTCTTC. This chain links TRBV5-1 with TRBJ2-1; D may correspond to TRBD1 or TRBD2 (5 bases each). Trimming cost V 7 bases and J 6 bases, with 14 bases left between them. The CDR3 runs 13 residues. CDR1 and CDR2 (germline): SGHRS, YFSETQ.

This clone has just a few counts. The chain joins TRBV2 to TRBJ1-1; the D is unclear. Germline V lookup: CDR1 SNHLY, CDR2 FYNNEI. The CDR3 loop spans 14 amino acids. Trimming stripped 2 bases from V and 10 bases from J, with 17 bases between. The CDR3 bases are TGTGCCAGCAGTGAAAGGGCGGCAGGTGGGAGAGCTTTCTTT. This sequence encodes CASSERAAGGRAFF.

V usage is TRBV27 and J usage is TRBJ2-7; 11 nucleotides agree with TRBD1. Germline lookup yields CDR1 MNHEY and CDR2 SMNVEV (reference sequence). The length of the CDR3 is 15 residues. J was trimmed by 2 bases and V by 4 bases; bases with no gene match: 4. The CDR3 region is CASSYGQGATYEQYF. The CDR3 region has the DNA TGTGCCAGCAGTTACGGACAGGGGGCGACCTACGAGCAGTACTTC.

The V gene is TRBV5-5, the J gene TRBJ1-1; 9 bases align to TRBD1. Germline V gene sequence: CDR1 SGHKS, CDR2 YYEKEE (reference sequence). Losses at the gene ends were 3 bases for V and 7 bases for J; bases not matched to a gene: 4. This CDR3 has 13 amino acids. The CDR3 spells CASSSSDRGEAFF. The CDR3, as DNA: TGTGCCAGCAGCTCCTCGGACAGGGGTGAAGCTTTCTTT. The full variable domain, completed using reference TRBV5-5 and TRBJ1-1, is DAGVTQSPTHLIKTRGQQVTLRCSPISGHKSVSWYQQVLGQGPQFIFQYYEKEERGRGNFPDRFSARQFPNYSSELNVNALLLGDSALYLCASSSSDRGEAFFGQGTRLTVV.

The rearrangement uses TRBV5-4 and TRBJ2-3, with D possibly matching TRBD2 (6 bases). CDR3 length equals 16 residues. Looked up from germline, CDR1 is SGHNT and CDR2 is YYREEE (reference sequence). Trimming removed 4 bases at V and 0 bases at J, with 15 bases between. The CDR3, as DNA: TGTGCCAGCAGCCCACAATCTAGCGCGAGCACAGATACGCAGTATTTT. Amino acids: CASSPQSSASTDTQYF.

This chain joins TRBV6-1 and TRBJ1-5, with TRBD1 identical over 8 bases. J lost 7 bases, V lost 10 bases, and 12 bases had no gene match. The CDR3 consists of 14 residues. Germline lookup yields CDR1 MNHNS and CDR2 SASEGT. CDR3: CAISGQGDHQPQHF. In DNA form, the CDR3 reads TGTGCCATTTCCGGACAGGGAGACCACCAGCCCCAGCATTTT.

The chain combines TRBV7-9 with TRBJ2-2, with 9 bases aligning to TRBD1. V trimming: 3 bases; J trimming: 2 bases; junction bases outside the gene matches: 1. The CDR3 covers 15 residues. The germline gives CDR1 SEHNR, CDR2 FQNEAQ (reference sequence). CDR3 in amino acids: CASSLGQGNTGELFF. The CDR3 DNA sequence: TGTGCCAGCAGCTTGGGACAGGGTAACACCGGGGAGCTGTTTTTT.

The chain links TRBV5-4 to TRBJ1-1; D not resolved. Germline V gene lookup returns CDR1 SGHNT and CDR2 YYREEE (reference sequence). There are 12 residues in the CDR3. V lost 7 bases and J 7 bases, leaving 14 bases between the germline ends. Here the CDR3 reads CASLSVKREAFF. CDR3 in DNA: TGTGCCAGCCTATCGGTGAAGCGTGAAGCTTTCTTT.

The chain combines TRBV6-1 with TRBJ2-7, with 10 bases identical to TRBD2. The trim removed 7 bases at V and 4 bases at J, leaving 4 bases unmatched. The germline gives CDR1 MNHNS, CDR2 SASEGT. The CDR3 consists of 13 residues. The chain's CDR3 is CASKLSGGYEQYF. In DNA form, the CDR3 reads TGTGCCAGCAAGCTTAGCGGGGGGTACGAGCAGTACTTC.

The gene calls are TRBV28 and TRBJ1-4, with D tentatively TRBD1 (6 bases). Germline V gene data show CDR1 as MDHEN and CDR2 as SYDVKM. This CDR3 spans 16 amino acids. The ends were cut back, 2 bases at V and 8 bases at J, with 18 bases in the middle. For the CDR3, the DNA is TGTGCCAGCAGTTTACAGGGGCCCGGGGTACAGGAAAAACTGTTTTTT. It yields the protein CASSLQGPGVQEKLFF.

This clone turned up a few times. CDR3: CASSYSVIRGTEAFF. The CDR3 nucleotides read TGTGCCAGCAGTTACTCCGTAATCCGGGGCACTGAAGCTTTCTTT. This chain joins TRBV6-5 and TRBJ1-1; D remains ambiguous. Germline V lookup: CDR1 MNHEY, CDR2 SVGAGI. V shed 0 bases and J shed 4 bases, with 12 bases lying between them. The CDR3 sequence is 15 residues long.

This chain uses TRBV10-2 with TRBJ2-1, with D possibly being TRBD2 (5 bases). The V end lost 11 bases, the J end lost 4 bases, and 12 bases lay between the germline ends. Germline lookup yields CDR1 WSHSY and CDR2 SAAADI. The CDR3 sequence is 12 residues long. The CDR3 coding sequence is TGCGCCGCCGAGACTAAGTACAATGAGCAGTTCTTC. Translated: CAAETKYNEQFF.

This rearrangement joins TRBV19 to TRBJ1-1; D perhaps matches TRBD1 (5 bases). The V end lost 6 bases, the J end lost 4 bases, and 9 bases lay between the germline ends. Germline loops: CDR1 LNHDA, CDR2 SQIVND (reference sequence). This CDR3 is built from 12 residues. The CDR3 DNA sequence: TGTGCCAGTAGCATGGGGGGCACTGAAGCTTTCTTT. Its protein is CASSMGGTEAFF.

This rearrangement joins TRBV29-1 to TRBJ2-7; D unclear. The CDR3 has 12 residues. The germline V gene encodes CDR1 SQVTM and CDR2 ANQGSEA. Trimming shortened V by 0 bases and J by 4 bases, and 7 bases separated the two germline ends. The CDR3 region is CSVEETGYEQYF. The CDR3 bases are TGCAGCGTTGAAGAAACCGGTTACGAGCAGTACTTC.

This chain joins TRBV7-6 and TRBJ2-1; the D gene is possibly TRBD1 (6 bases). The V end was cut by 1 base, the J end by 7 bases, with 8 bases between. The CDR3 contains 13 residues. The germline CDR1 and CDR2 sequences are SGHVS and FNYEAQ. Here the CDR3 reads CASSLVGQNEQFF. CDR3 bases: TGTGCCAGCAGCTTAGTGGGACAAAATGAGCAGTTCTTC.

The V gene is TRBV5-4, the J gene TRBJ2-5, with D perhaps TRBD1 (5 bases). V was clipped by 4 bases and J by 2 bases, with 18 bases between them. The CDR3 totals 16 residues. Germline CDR1 is SGHNT and CDR2 is YYREEE (reference sequence). The CDR3 bases are TGTGCCAGCAGCCGAGAAGGGGCCGCCCAACAAGAGACCCAGTACTTC. It is translated as CASSREGAAQQETQYF.

This chain links TRBV2 with TRBJ1-1; possible D gene TRBD1, 6 bases. The V end was cut by 5 bases, the J end by 7 bases, with 8 bases between. CDR3 length equals 11 residues. Germline CDR1 and CDR2: SNHLY and FYNNEI. The DNA for the CDR3 is TGTGCCAGCAGTAACAGGGTTGAAGCTTTCTTT. Translating it yields CASSNRVEAFF.

The sample holds a few counts of this clone. The rearrangement joins TRBV2 to TRBJ1-1; no clear D. This CDR3 has 12 residues. In germline, CDR1 is SNHLY, CDR2 FYNNEI. The ends were cut back, 6 bases at V and 2 bases at J, with 7 bases in the middle. This CDR3 reads CASSVGNTEAFF. DNA for the CDR3: TGTGCCAGCAGCGTGGGTAACACTGAAGCTTTCTTT.

The chain combines TRBV2 with TRBJ1-1; D remains unclear. The CDR3 spans 13 residues. Germline-derived CDR1 and CDR2 are SNHLY and FYNNEI. Trimming cost V 6 bases and J 1 base, with 9 bases left between them. The CDR3 DNA reads as TGTGCCAGCAGGACCGGTCGGAACACTGAAGCTTTCTTT. Protein sequence: CASRTGRNTEAFF.